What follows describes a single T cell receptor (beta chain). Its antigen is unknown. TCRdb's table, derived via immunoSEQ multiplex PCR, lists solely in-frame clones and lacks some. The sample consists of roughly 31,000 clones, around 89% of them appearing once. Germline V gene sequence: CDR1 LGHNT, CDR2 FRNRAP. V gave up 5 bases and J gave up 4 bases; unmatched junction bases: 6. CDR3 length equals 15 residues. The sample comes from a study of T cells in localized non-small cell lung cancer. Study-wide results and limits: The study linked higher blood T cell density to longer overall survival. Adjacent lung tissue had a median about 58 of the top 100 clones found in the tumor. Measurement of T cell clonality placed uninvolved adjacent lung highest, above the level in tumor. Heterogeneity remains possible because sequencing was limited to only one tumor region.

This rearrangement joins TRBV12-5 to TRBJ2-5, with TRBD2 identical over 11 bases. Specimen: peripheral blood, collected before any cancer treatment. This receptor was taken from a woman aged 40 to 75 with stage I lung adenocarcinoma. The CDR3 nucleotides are TGTGCTAGTGGTCTGGGGACTAGCGGAGGAGAGACCCAGTACTTC. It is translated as CASGLGTSGGETQYF.